This TCR beta chain was profiled in a study of control samples from healthy donors and cancer patients (dated by TCRdb to about 2020). As to this clone: There is no known antigen for this receptor. No clone much larger than this one lies a single base away; base qualities are absent.

From cysteine to phenylalanine, the CDR3 is 14 amino acids long. Just the 42-base CDR3 DNA is kept, in frame starting at base 1. Germline trimming amounts to 5 bases on V and 5 bases on J, with 7 as the count of junction bases outside the gene matches. For CDR1 and CDR2, the germline V gene (reference sequence) lists GTSNPN and SVGIG. The library came from the immunoSEQ multiplex PCR assay. TCRdb holds this immuneACCESS table with in-frame rearrangements only. Some clones are missing; in checked studies, unresolved V genes explain under half, and the rest has no known cause. The sample has around 51,000 clones on record, over 70% of them singletons. The ten largest clones represent around 10% of the sample.

Sequencing input: blood. The sequence came from a man aged 65-85 years in good health. The sequence joins TRBV30 to TRBJ2-2; 8 nucleotides in the junction match TRBD2. DNA sequence: TGTGCCTGGGGGAGGGCGGGAGGAACCGGGGAGCTGTTTTTT. The translation is CAWGRAGGTGELFF.